Detailed here is one T cell receptor (beta chain). As yet, its antigen is unknown. A read error may produce the germline difference seen at one junction end. This record belongs to a study of T-cell reconstitution after alpha-beta-depleted transplantation in children. Unique molecular identifiers were incorporated into the prepared TCRbeta library. One entry per CDR3 protein results from TCRdb running MiXCR on the PCR reads. The sample lists over 45,000 distinct CDR3 sequences; 5.5% to 7.5% were seen once. Study conclusions and caveats: Newly generated T cells supplied most T-cell counts and diversity one year post-transplant. Reportedly, alpha-beta T cells present about two months post-transplant originated from several hundred expanded clones of graft origin. Some patients showed high day-60 TCRbeta diversity, which derived from surviving recipient T cells and thymic progenitors.

Germline V gene lookup returns CDR1 SGHRS and CDR2 YFSETQ. This CDR3 comprises 11 residues. Sequencing used PBMCs, mostly from graft donor cells, obtained 60 days after TCRalphabeta/CD19-depleted stem cell transplant. The chain uses TRBV5-1 and TRBJ1-1; D remains ambiguous. The receptor comes from a female patient between 2 and 15 years old who had a stem cell transplant for aplastic anemia, so the T cells may come from the graft donor. The chain's CDR3 is CASSSPVRTVF. For the CDR3, the DNA is TGCGCCAGCAGCTCGCCCGTTAGGACGGTCTTT.